The 8 T cell receptor beta chains below were found in one sample sequenced in a study of shared clonotypes between healthy human individuals. Assay: immunoSEQ multiplex PCR; the TCRdb copy retains only in-frame clones and omits some. Among roughly 500,000 clones listed, about 95% were seen once. Sequenced input: naive CD4+ T cells sorted from blood. Documented subset: CD45RA+ positively selected. All receptors derive from a woman under 40 in good health.

The V gene is TRBV6-6, the J gene TRBJ2-3; D ambiguous. The CDR3 is 12 amino acids. CDR1 MNHNY and CDR2 SVGAGI come from the germline V gene (reference sequence). The V gene lost 6 bases and the J gene lost 2 bases, with 6 bases spanning the gap. CDR3 coding DNA: TGTGCCAGCAGAGGGAACACAGATACGCAGTATTTT. Encoded protein: CASRGNTDTQYF.

The chain uses TRBV4-2 and TRBJ2-3, with TRBD1 as a possible D gene (6 bases). The ends were cut back, 3 bases at V and 5 bases at J, with 18 bases in the middle. Germline CDR1 and CDR2: LGHNA and YNFKEQ. CDR3 length: 16 amino acids. CDR3 in DNA: TGTGCCAGCAGCCAGAGCCGGGACAAGTTCATAGATACGCAGTATTTT. It yields the protein CASSQSRDKFIDTQYF.

This clone came up once. The V call is TRBV1, the J call TRBJ2-7; no check of the table's D call, TRBD2, against the DNA was made. TRBV1 is a known pseudogene. The CDR3 has 16 amino acids. CDR3 DNA: TGCACCAGCAGCCAAGATCGGGCTAGCGGGATTTACGAGCAGTACTTC. It specifies CTSSQDRASGIYEQYF.

The J gene is TRBJ2-6, the V gene TRBV6-4, with D uncertain. Germline V gene lookup returns CDR1 MRHNA and CDR2 SNTAGT. The V end lost 4 bases, the J end lost 0 bases, and 7 bases lay between the germline ends. CDR3 size: 15 residues. The DNA for the CDR3 is TGTGCCAGCAGTGCGGCCTTCTCTGGGGCCAACGTCCTGACTTTC. It translates to CASSAAFSGANVLTF.

This clone was recorded only once. The genes are TRBV18 and TRBJ2-7; no clear D. The CDR3 runs to 13 residues. V lost 1 base and J lost 6, with 10 bases in between. CDR1 is KGHSH and CDR2 is LQKENI in the germline V gene. This chain's CDR3 is CASSPRVELEQYF. CDR3 DNA sequence: TGTGCCAGCTCACCACGGGTCGAACTCGAGCAGTACTTC.

CDR3 residues: CASKSGGTGANVLTF. CDR3 coding DNA: TGTGCCAGCAAGAGTGGTGGGACTGGGGCCAACGTCCTGACTTTC. The chain is built from TRBV11-3 and TRBJ2-6; D is unresolved. Germline lookup yields CDR1 SGHNT and CDR2 YENEEA. The CDR3 totals 15 residues. Deletions cut 7 bases from V and 2 bases from J, with 12 bases between.

V gene TRBV6-1 combines with J gene TRBJ1-2; D remains unclear. Trimming left V 7 bases short and J 1 base short, with 13 bases between. The length of the CDR3 is 14 residues. Germline V gene lookup returns CDR1 MNHNS and CDR2 SASEGT. CDR3 region: CASIKELLNYGYTF. Written as DNA, the CDR3 is TGTGCCAGCATTAAGGAGCTTCTTAACTATGGCTACACCTTC.

This clone was observed a single time. This rearrangement joins TRBV19 to TRBJ2-7; TRBD2 matches at 9 bases. Germline lookup yields CDR1 LNHDA and CDR2 SQIVND (reference sequence). Germline trimming cut 5 bases from V and 2 bases from J; bases unmatched to any gene: 7. The CDR3 runs to 15 residues. CDR3 region: CASSPTIAGAYEQYF. For the CDR3, the DNA is TGTGCCAGTAGTCCTACTATAGCGGGAGCCTACGAGCAGTACTTC.